The present TCR beta chain was sequenced within a study of human versus mouse CDR3 diversity and MHC coevolution. Findings of the study overall: On average, humans showed more CDR3 deletions and insertions than mice. Among all groups, most of the three human donors showed least clonal inequality.

In regard to this clone: Its antigen is as yet unknown.

Clones were read by immunoSEQ multiplex PCR, and TCRdb kept only the in-frame ones, dropping some. The sample contains about 60,000 clones, around 94% of which appear only once. Per the germline V gene, CDR1 is MNHEY and CDR2 is SMNVEV (reference sequence). With 2 bases clipped from V and 6 bases from J, the junction kept 5 bases outside the gene matches. The CDR3 covers 15 residues. Sequencing was performed on naive CD4+ T cells from blood. Subset noted: CD45RO-negative CD62L-positive naive CD4 T cells. This TCR came from a person between 55 and 69 years old in good health. The gene calls are TRBV27 and TRBJ2-1; 9 nucleotides align to TRBD1. DNA of the CDR3: TGTGCCAGCAGTTTAATGGGGACAGGGTTCAATGAGCAGTTCTTC. Its translation is CASSLMGTGFNEQFF.